The 3 T cell receptor beta chains given below trace back to one sample, sequenced in a study of CD8+ T cells in alopecia areata. Indicated treatment: oral pan-JAK inhibitor, 5-10 mg twice daily. It was cDNA, reverse transcribed from extracted RNA, that served as the sequencing template. Libraries were prepared by immunoSEQ multiplex PCR; TCRdb keeps only in-frame clonotypes and omits some of them. The sample yields about 70,000 clones, 25% to 30% seen once. Sequencing was performed on CD8+ T cells sorted from blood, taken at week 4, from a patient treated with tofacitinib. Receptors were obtained from a human donor with alopecia areata.

The chain uses TRBV28 and TRBJ2-5; 11 nucleotides align to TRBD2. J gave up 5 bases and V 3 bases, and 8 bases lay outside the gene matches. CDR1 and CDR2 (germline): MDHEN, SYDVKM. CDR3 length: 16 amino acids. The DNA of the CDR3 is TGTGCCAGCAGTTTCGGTACTAGCGGGAGTGGGGAGACCCAGTACTTC. This gives the protein CASSFGTSGSGETQYF.

This clone has only a few counts. CDR3 DNA sequence: TGTGCCAGCAGTGATTATAAGGACAGGGAGGTAGAGACCCAGTACTTC. Encoded protein: CASSDYKDREVETQYF. The chain recombines TRBV2 with TRBJ2-5; 8 nucleotides agree with TRBD1. CDR1 is SNHLY and CDR2 is FYNNEI in the germline V gene. CDR3 length: 16 residues. After removal of 3 bases from V and 4 bases from J, the junction contained 10 bases not matched to a gene.

This clone was observed a few times. The J gene is TRBJ2-1, the V gene TRBV2; D is unclear. The CDR3 contains 12 residues. Trimming took 4 bases from V and 15 from J, leaving 16 bases between them. Germline V gives CDR1 SNHLY, CDR2 FYNNEI. CDR3 sequence (DNA): TGTGCCAGCAGTGTAAATAGCCAGAACGGGTTCTTC. Amino acid sequence: CASSVNSQNGFF.